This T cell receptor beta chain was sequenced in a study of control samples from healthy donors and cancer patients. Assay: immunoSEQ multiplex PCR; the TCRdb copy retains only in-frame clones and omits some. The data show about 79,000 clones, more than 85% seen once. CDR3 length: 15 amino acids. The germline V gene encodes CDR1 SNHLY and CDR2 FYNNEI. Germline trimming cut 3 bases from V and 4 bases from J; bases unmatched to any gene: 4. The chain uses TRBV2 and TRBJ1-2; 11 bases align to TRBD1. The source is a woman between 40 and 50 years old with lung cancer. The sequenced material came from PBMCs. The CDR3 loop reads CASSDGDRGGYGYTF. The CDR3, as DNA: TGTGCCAGCAGTGACGGGGACAGGGGGGGCTATGGCTACACCTTC.